This TCR beta chain emerged from a study of OX40 agonist ivuxolimab in advanced cancers. This CDR3 is built from 12 residues. Germline-derived CDR1 and CDR2 are SGHAT and FQNNGV. V trimming: 4 bases; J trimming: 5 bases; junction bases outside the gene matches: 1. The data were produced by immunoSEQ multiplex PCR, yet TCRdb's version contains in-frame clones alone and is incomplete. The data contain under 85,000 clones, approximately 91% of them seen just once; the ten biggest clones take up approximately 0.32%. Sampled blood was obtained at baseline, cycle 4 day 1, and cycle 7 day 1. The V and J genes are TRBV11-2 and TRBJ2-5, with 7 nucleotides matching TRBD2. The material was CD4+ or CD8+ T cells sorted from blood, obtained in a trial of the OX40 agonist ivuxolimab. The sequence derives from an adult with an advanced solid tumor such as melanoma, head and neck, liver or kidney cancer. For the CDR3, the DNA is TGTGCCAGCAGCTGGGGGGGGGAGACCCAGTACTTC. This encodes CASSWGGETQYF.